A selection of T cell receptor beta chains follows, all from one sample in a study of T cells in Graves' hyperthyroidism and ophthalmopathy. TCRdb fed the multiplex PCR reads into MiXCR, producing one record per CDR3 protein. The top ten clones hold roughly 44% of a sample with 200,000 to 250,000 distinct CDR3 sequences, approximately 20% of them seen once. Sequenced input: blood. The receptors derive from a man aged 35 to 55 with Graves' hyperthyroidism. Each CDR3 is given with its conserved first and last residue. The order of the fields is V gene, clone size, CDR3 length, J gene, D gene, CDR3 protein, CDR3 DNA. The D gene is left open where the match is weak. For some rows the clone size is stated as once, few or many, or as a class when expanded; others skip it.

TRBV20-1	many	14	TRBJ1-5	NA	CSASPGSGDQPQHF	TGCAGTGCTAGTCCAGGGTCGGGGGATCAGCCCCAGCATTTT
TRBV19	NA	12	TRBJ1-5	NA	CASSNWEQPQHF	TGTGCCAGTAGTAACTGGGAACAGCCCCAGCATTTT
TRBV6-2/TRBV6-3	many	15	TRBJ2-7	NA	CASSYGLGTLSEQYF	TGTGCCAGCAGTTATGGATTGGGGACCCTTTCGGAGCAGTACTTC
TRBV19	NA	13	TRBJ1-1	NA	CASSMNSHTEAFF	TGTGCCAGTAGTATGAACAGTCACACTGAAGCTTTCTTT
TRBV3-1	many	16	TRBJ1-4	TRBD1	CASSSWDRGSHEKLFF	TGTGCCAGCAGCTCCTGGGACAGGGGGAGTCATGAAAAACTGTTTTTT
TRBV7-2	many	11	TRBJ2-5	NA	CASSLKETQYF	TGTGCCAGCAGCCTGAAAGAGACCCAGTACTTC
TRBV7-8	many	16	TRBJ2-1	TRBD2	CASGLLYGGAINEQFF	TGTGCCAGCGGCCTCTTGTACGGGGGGGCCATCAATGAGCAGTTCTTC
TRBV19	few	12	TRBJ2-1	TRBD2	CASKRSGDEQFF	TGTGCCAGCAAGAGAAGCGGGGATGAGCAGTTCTTC
TRBV7-9	many	11	TRBJ2-1	NA	CASVSGGEQFF	TGTGCCAGCGTATCGGGTGGTGAGCAGTTCTTC
TRBV7-9	many	19	TRBJ2-5	TRBD2	CASSLRLAGGPRGQETQYF	TGTGCCAGCAGCCTAAGACTAGCGGGGGGACCTAGGGGACAAGAGACCCAGTACTTC
TRBV3-1	many	14	TRBJ1-5	NA	CASSSTVSNQPQHF	TGTGCCAGCAGCTCGACGGTTAGCAATCAGCCCCAGCATTTT
TRBV27	NA	14	TRBJ2-5	TRBD1	CASSLRTGEETQYF	TGTGCCAGCAGTCTTCGGACAGGAGAAGAGACCCAGTACTTC
TRBV28	NA	13	TRBJ1-5	TRBD1	CDSGVQGNQPQHF	TGTGACAGCGGGGTACAGGGGAATCAGCCCCAGCATTTT
TRBV9	few	14	TRBJ1-5	NA	CASSSWGGGQPQHF	TGTGCCAGCAGCTCCTGGGGCGGCGGTCAGCCCCAGCATTTT
TRBV11-2	many	13	TRBJ1-1	NA	CASSLDSSGKAFF	TGTGCCAGCAGCTTAGATTCGTCAGGGAAAGCTTTCTTT
TRBV12-3/TRBV12-4	NA	13	TRBJ2-3	TRBD2	CASSRDYLDTQYF	TGTGCCAGCAGTCGGGACTACCTGGATACGCAGTATTTT
TRBV7-9	many	16	TRBJ1-4	TRBD1	CASSHDRGTSREKLFF	TGTGCCAGCAGCCATGACAGGGGAACGTCTCGAGAAAAACTGTTTTTT
TRBV28	many	12	TRBJ1-2	NA	CASSRNSYGYTF	TGTGCCAGCAGTAGAAACAGTTACGGCTACACCTTC
TRBV29-1	few	13	TRBJ2-7	NA	CSVEEGQGYEQYF	TGCAGCGTTGAAGAAGGGCAGGGCTACGAGCAGTACTTC
TRBV6-1	NA	14	TRBJ2-7	TRBD2	CASTREGSSYEQYF	TGTGCCAGCACCAGGGAGGGGAGCTCCTACGAGCAGTACTTC
TRBV6-1	many	14	TRBJ2-7	NA	CASKLEEGSYEQYF	TGTGCCAGCAAACTAGAGGAGGGGTCCTACGAGCAGTACTTC
TRBV30	many	13	TRBJ1-6	NA	CAWRGRDNSPLHF	TGTGCCTGGAGGGGAAGGGATAATTCACCCCTCCACTTT
TRBV19	NA	13	TRBJ2-7	TRBD1	CASGTGFEDEQYF	TGTGCCAGTGGGACAGGGTTCGAGGACGAGCAGTACTTC
TRBV7-9	many	14	TRBJ1-2	NA	CASSLGIPLGGYTF	TGTGCCAGCAGCTTAGGCATCCCCCTAGGGGGCTACACCTTC
TRBV6-1	many	16	TRBJ1-1	TRBD1	CASSLSGGTGGHEAFF	TGTGCCAGCAGTCTCAGCGGAGGGACAGGGGGCCATGAAGCTTTCTTT
TRBV3-1	NA	17	TRBJ2-3	NA	CASSQDLRAGATDTQYF	TGTGCCAGCAGCCAAGATCTGCGCGCTGGTGCCACAGATACGCAGTATTTT
TRBV4-3	NA	16	TRBJ1-2	NA	CASSQAEGRPPYGYTF	TGCGCCAGCAGCCAAGCCGAAGGGAGGCCCCCCTATGGCTACACCTTC
TRBV9	few	15	TRBJ1-5	TRBD1	CASSLGQGFDQPQHF	TGTGCCAGCAGCCTGGGACAGGGTTTCGATCAGCCCCAGCATTTT
TRBV7-2	many	13	TRBJ1-2	NA	CASSSRLGDGYTF	TGTGCCAGCAGCAGTCGACTCGGCGATGGCTACACCTTC
TRBV6-1	NA	14	TRBJ1-6	TRBD1	CASSLTGNNSPLHF	TGTGCCAGCAGCTTGACAGGGAATAATTCACCCCTCCACTTT
TRBV10-3	NA	14	TRBJ2-7	NA	CASQKMAQTYEQYF	TGTGCCAGCCAAAAGATGGCCCAAACCTACGAGCAGTACTTC
TRBV2	many	15	TRBJ2-7	TRBD1	CASSGAGTGYHEQYF	TGTGCCAGCAGCGGAGCCGGGACAGGGTACCACGAGCAGTACTTC
TRBV28	many	13	TRBJ2-7	NA	CASSLSPAYEQYF	TGTGCCAGCAGTTTATCCCCCGCCTACGAGCAGTACTTC
TRBV4-3	many	14	TRBJ2-3	NA	CASSLYRDTDTQYF	TGCGCCAGCAGCCTGTACAGGGACACAGATACGCAGTATTTT
TRBV2	many	14	TRBJ2-1	TRBD2	CASSEASSGGEQFF	TGTGCCAGCAGTGAAGCGTCTAGCGGGGGTGAGCAGTTCTTC
TRBV27	many	16	TRBJ2-1	TRBD2	CASSPRTSGGSDEQFF	TGTGCCAGCAGTCCGCGGACTAGCGGGGGGAGCGATGAGCAGTTCTTC
TRBV11-2	many	15	TRBJ2-7	TRBD1	CASSSTRDSSYEQYF	TGTGCCAGCAGCTCCACCCGGGACAGCTCCTACGAGCAGTACTTC
TRBV30	many	14	TRBJ1-2	NA	CAWRAAGDNYGYTF	TGTGCCTGGAGGGCGGCTGGCGATAACTATGGCTACACCTTC
TRBV7-2	few	17	TRBJ2-3	TRBD2	CASSSIGLAGGQDTQYF	TGTGCCAGCAGCTCCATCGGACTAGCGGGGGGGCAAGATACGCAGTATTTT
TRBV18	many	13	TRBJ1-2	NA	CASSRDKDGGYTF	TGTGCCAGCTCAAGGGACAAGGATGGGGGCTACACCTTC
TRBV14	NA	15	TRBJ2-7	NA	CASSQRDGRLYEQYF	TGTGCCAGCAGCCAACGGGACGGACGCCTCTACGAGCAGTACTTC
TRBV30	many	14	TRBJ2-7	NA	CAWSVYASAVEQYF	TGTGCCTGGAGTGTATATGCCTCCGCCGTTGAGCAGTACTTC
TRBV27	many	14	TRBJ1-2	NA	CASSLNGGSYGYTF	TGTGCCAGCAGTTTAAACGGTGGTAGCTATGGCTACACCTTC
TRBV9	few	14	TRBJ2-2	NA	CASSGVEGAGELFF	TGTGCCAGCAGCGGGGTGGAGGGGGCCGGGGAGCTGTTTTTT
TRBV15	many	20	TRBJ1-6	NA	CATSRDSGPAKSSYNSPLHF	TGTGCCACCAGCAGAGATTCGGGCCCCGCTAAGAGCTCCTATAATTCACCCCTCCACTTT
TRBV24-1	few	14	TRBJ2-5	NA	CATSEAVNPETQYF	TGTGCCACCAGTGAGGCGGTAAACCCTGAGACCCAGTACTTC